This T cell receptor (beta chain) derives from a study of T cell responses to AZD1222 COVID-19 vaccine (dated by TCRdb to the early 2020s). In the study overall: AZD1222 recipients given second doses at about 4 weeks or at about 12 weeks were pooled, since spike-specific TCR depth and breadth were not found to differ between the two schedules. A total of around 240 trial participants underwent TCR sequencing, of whom around 200 received two doses of AZD1222 and about 26 received two doses of the MenACWY control vaccine. Trial participants were enrolled by age into 18-55, 56-69 and 70-plus year subgroups, with about 150, 28 and 57 TCR-sequenced participants respectively.

The paper's findings and limits, for the study overall: CD4 TCRs associated with the vaccine covered the entire spike protein, and the dominant responses were in regions 160-218 and 743-854. After two AZD1222 doses, spike-specific TCR breadth and depth were significantly higher than at day 0 and than in MenACWY recipients. Because no samples from the day 14 peak response were available, repertoires could be characterized only after the peak T cell response. Most participants were white British and females outnumbered males, and the authors suggested that clonal diversity may have been underestimated. Epitopes outside the regions mutated in the B.1.351 and B.1.1.7 variants were reportedly recognized by nearly half of the unique spike-specific TCRs. The 56-69-year group was small, and its depth increase did not reach significance, likely because of low power. Conclusions about previously exposed vaccinees were limited because only six AZD1222 recipients were SARS-CoV-2 seropositive at baseline.

The CDR3 regions of human TCRbeta chains were subjected to immunosequencing. The authors' analysis ran thus. TCRs in the repertoires were compared against a reference library of SARS-CoV-2-specific TCRs that had been generated with the MIRA antigen-specificity platform. Breadth was defined as the fraction of unique TCRs that were SARS-CoV-2-associated. Depth was defined as the fraction of total T cells that were SARS-CoV-2-associated. Using the MIRA data, each spike-specific TCR was mapped to the spike region that the TCR reacts to and placed in a CD4 or CD8 class. Log10-transformed breadth and depth values were compared by one-way ANOVA with Sidak's multiple comparisons tests. TCRdb limited this immuneACCESS table to in-frame rearrangements with V and J called. A share of clones is missing; checked studies link under half to unresolved V genes, and the rest is unexplained. That table furnishes V, J and clone size, whereas the DNA furnished D and trimming. For this sample the table gives 120,000 or so clones, of which around 82% were detected only once. The ten largest account for 5% to 7% of the sample.

In this sample, this clone turned up once. Its antigen remains undetermined. No qualities accompany the bases; no much larger clone lies one base away. This sample's time point label indicates: baseline before first vaccination. Samples from vaccinated people were obtained from the UK trials COV001 and COV002, which included a single-blind randomized controlled phase 2/3 trial of AZD1222 (ChAdOx1 nCoV-19) in healthy adults. For TCRbeta chain sequencing, PBMC samples were collected from trial participants at day 0 and at day 28 after the second dose. The CDR3 contains 16 residues, cysteine and phenylalanine counted. Only the CDR3 DNA stays, 48 bases, in frame from base 1. Sequences SGHTA (CDR1) and FQGNSA (CDR2) are obtained from the germline V gene. From V the trimming removes 3 bases and from J it removes 5 bases, while the gene matches leave 8 bases of the junction unaccounted for.

The source material was peripheral blood, sampled on day 0 of AZD1222 vaccination. The chain is assembled from TRBV7-2 and TRBJ1-3; TRBD1 aligns with 9 central bases. This TCR derives from an adult in good health. This receptor carries the CDR3 CASSLTGTGTRNTIYF. Here is the DNA: TGTGCCAGCAGCTTGACGGGGACAGGGACTAGAAACACCATATATTTT. The entire variable domain, with the stretches around the CDR3 drawn from the reference TRBV7-2 and TRBJ1-3 proteins, is GAGVSQSPSNKVTEKGKDVELRCDPISGHTALYWYRQSLGQGLEFLIYFQGNSAPDKSGLPSDRFSAERTGGSVSTLTIQRTQQEDSAVYLCASSLTGTGTRNTIYFGEGSWLTVV.